Shown below are 7 T cell receptor beta chains from a single sample sequenced in a study of T cell repertoires in cytomegalovirus infection. For these receptors, no antigen is known. Via MiXCR, TCRdb re-called the reads, giving one row per CDR3 protein. Altogether some 310,000 distinct CDR3 sequences are present, around 25% being singletons, with the ten largest covering about 14%. The material sequenced was cultured PBMCs, taken from culture after CMV antigen stimulation. These receptors were taken from a human donor in good health (CMV status not recorded). Some clones in this sample may be carry-over from other donors' samples.

The chain uses TRBV3-1 and TRBJ2-2; TRBD2 agrees at 8 bases. The germline V gene encodes CDR1 LGHDT and CDR2 YNNKEL (reference sequence). V gave up 1 base and J gave up 2 bases; unmatched junction bases: 6. This CDR3 contains 17 residues. CDR3 region: CASSQVSGGTNTGELFF. In DNA form, the CDR3 reads TGTGCCAGCAGCCAAGTCAGCGGGGGAACTAACACCGGGGAGCTGTTTTTT.

The gene calls are TRBV4-3 and TRBJ2-3; 9 bases match TRBD2. The CDR3 runs to 17 residues. J gave up 1 base and V 1 base, and 6 bases lay outside the gene matches. CDR1 is LGHNA, CDR2 YSLEER, per germline. The chain's CDR3 is CASSQGVSGSGTDTQYF. For the CDR3, the DNA is TGCGCCAGCAGCCAAGGAGTTAGCGGGAGTGGCACAGATACGCAGTATTTT.

This chain's CDR3 is CASSLRGREEQYF. CDR3 in DNA: TGTGCCAGCAGCTTAAGGGGCCGGGAGGAGCAGTACTTC. The chain has TRBV7-6 and TRBJ2-7; a possible D gene is TRBD2 (6 bases). V gave up 2 bases and J gave up 7 bases, with 12 bases separating them. Per germline, CDR1 SGHVS and CDR2 FNYEAQ. This CDR3 spans 13 amino acids.

Only a few counts were recorded for this clonotype. The genes are TRBV12-3 or TRBV12-4 and TRBJ1-3; D not resolved. The CDR3 is 16 residues long. V was cut by 2 bases and J by 0 bases, with 11 bases left in between. The CDR3 region is CASSLSTAFSGNTIYF. CDR3 nucleotides: TGTGCCAGCAGTTTATCGACGGCGTTCTCTGGAAACACCATATATTTT.

This clonotype was detected a few times. CDR3 in amino acids: CASSGQGASLAGELFF. CDR3 nucleotides: TGTGCCAGCAGTGGACAGGGGGCTTCTCTGGCCGGGGAGCTGTTTTTT. The genes are TRBV2 and TRBJ2-2, with 10 bases identical to TRBD1. J lost 6 bases, V lost 4 bases, and 8 bases had no gene match. The germline V gene has CDR1 SNHLY and CDR2 FYNNEI. The CDR3 is made up of 16 amino acids.

The J gene is TRBJ1-5, the V gene TRBV19; no reliable D call. Germline assignment: CDR1 LNHDA and CDR2 SQIVND (reference sequence). V lost 11 bases and J lost 2, with 16 bases in between. The CDR3 has 14 amino acids. As DNA, the CDR3 is TGTGCCGCGGCCCCCCACCTTCGCAATCAGCCCCAGCATTTT. Protein: CAAAPHLRNQPQHF.

This clonotype was observed a handful of times. V usage is TRBV6-2 or TRBV6-3 and J usage is TRBJ2-7; TRBD2 aligns across 9 bases. This CDR3 has 13 amino acids. V shed 3 bases and J 5 bases; nucleotides not matched to a gene: 2. Germline V CDR1 and CDR2: MNHEY, SVGEGT. The CDR3 loop is CASSYSGSNEQYV. Written as DNA, the CDR3 is TGTGCCAGCAGTTATAGCGGGAGCAACGAGCAGTACGTC.